This paragraph reports one TCR beta chain. These data belong to a study of blood T cell repertoires in COVID-19. For the study at large: There were acute and convalescent COVID-19 samples, and they came from the United States, Italy and Spain.

Germline values: CDR1 ENHRY, CDR2 SYGVKD. J lost 2 bases, V lost 6 bases, and 3 bases had no gene match. The CDR3 has 14 amino acids. Original handling: Cell counts per sample came from amplifying reference gene primers. Repertoires were generated with immunoSEQ multiplex PCR, while TCRdb's copy carries only in-frame clones and drops some. The V and J calls and clone size come from that table; D and trimming were worked out from the DNA. Among about 210,000 clones, around four fifths were seen once, and the ten largest hold 7% to 10%. Sequenced input: peripheral blood. The V call is TRBV10-3, the J call TRBJ1-3, with 8 bases identical to TRBD1. This TCR derives from a woman aged 45-60 years with acute or convalescent COVID-19. CDR3 sequence: CAISLQGAGNTIYF. The CDR3 DNA is TGTGCCATCAGCCTACAGGGGGCTGGAAACACCATATATTTT.